This T cell receptor (beta chain) comes out of a study of T cell clusters in autoimmune cytopenias. The study's findings and limits: Physiological T cell clusters of healthy donors were apparently absent in primary autoimmune cytopenia patients.

Comment on this clonotype: Its target is unknown.

CDR1 and CDR2 (germline): WNHNN, SYGVQD (reference sequence). The CDR3 is 15 amino acids. Tens of thousands of genome equivalents of blood DNA were amplified for TRB. Multiplex touch-down PCR amplified TRB using TRB-A and TRB-B pools in one tube. TCRdb reprocessed the multiplex PCR reads, with one entry per CDR3 protein and no DNA. The sample data list about 5,100 distinct CDR3 sequences. The receptor was derived from a human donor with an autoimmune cytopenia or autoimmune hepatitis (not recorded which). The J gene is TRBJ2-2, the V gene TRBV10-1; TCRdb picks TRBD2, but there is no DNA to check that call. The source material was peripheral blood. The CDR3 sequence is CASRAGTPNTGELFF.